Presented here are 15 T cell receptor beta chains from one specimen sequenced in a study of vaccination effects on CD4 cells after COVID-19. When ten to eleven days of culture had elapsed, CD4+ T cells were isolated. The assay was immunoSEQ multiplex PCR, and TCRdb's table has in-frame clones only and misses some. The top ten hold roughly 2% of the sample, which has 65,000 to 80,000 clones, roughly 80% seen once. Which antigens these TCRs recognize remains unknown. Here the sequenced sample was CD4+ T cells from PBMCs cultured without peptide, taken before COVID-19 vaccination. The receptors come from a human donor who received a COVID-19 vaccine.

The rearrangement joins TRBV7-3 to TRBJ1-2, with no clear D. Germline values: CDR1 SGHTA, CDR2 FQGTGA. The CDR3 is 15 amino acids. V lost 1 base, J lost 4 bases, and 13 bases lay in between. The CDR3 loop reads CASSLNPGPPYGYTF. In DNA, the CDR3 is TGTGCCAGCAGCTTAAATCCAGGCCCCCCCTATGGCTACACCTTC.

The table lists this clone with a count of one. The CDR3 spells CATSRGGFGRQYV. The CDR3 region has the DNA TGTGCCACCAGCAGGGGCGGCTTCGGGAGGCAGTACGTC. The V gene is TRBV15, the J gene TRBJ2-7, with D maybe TRBD2 (6 bases). In germline, CDR1 is LNHNV, CDR2 YYDKDF (reference sequence). CDR3 length: 13 residues. V gave up 3 bases and J gave up 9 bases, with 15 bases separating them.

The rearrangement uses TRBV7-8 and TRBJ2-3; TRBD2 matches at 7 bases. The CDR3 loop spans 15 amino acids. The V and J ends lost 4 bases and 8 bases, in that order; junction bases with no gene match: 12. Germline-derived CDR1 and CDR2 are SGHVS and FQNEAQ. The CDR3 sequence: CASSSTSPTGGTQYF. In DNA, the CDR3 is TGTGCCAGCAGCTCGACTAGCCCGACGGGTGGTACGCAGTATTTT.

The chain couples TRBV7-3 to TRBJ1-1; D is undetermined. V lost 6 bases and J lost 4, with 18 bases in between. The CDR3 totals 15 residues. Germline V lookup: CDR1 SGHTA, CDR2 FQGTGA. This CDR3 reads CASRDGGGRGTEAFF. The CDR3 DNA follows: TGTGCCAGCAGGGACGGTGGAGGGCGAGGCACTGAAGCTTTCTTT.

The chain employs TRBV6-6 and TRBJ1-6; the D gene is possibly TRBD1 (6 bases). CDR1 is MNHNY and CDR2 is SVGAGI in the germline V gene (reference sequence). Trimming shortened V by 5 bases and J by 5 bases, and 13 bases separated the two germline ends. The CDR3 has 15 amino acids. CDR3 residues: CASSVTGHNNSPLHF. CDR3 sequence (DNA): TGTGCCAGCAGTGTGACGGGACACAATAATTCACCCCTCCACTTT.

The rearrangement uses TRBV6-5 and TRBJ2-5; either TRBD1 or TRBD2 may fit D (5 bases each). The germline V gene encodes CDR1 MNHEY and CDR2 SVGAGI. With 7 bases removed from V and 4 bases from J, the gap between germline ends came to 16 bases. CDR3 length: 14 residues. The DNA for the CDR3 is TGTGCCAGCACCGGGACCGTAGCCACAGAGACCCAGTACTTC. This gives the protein CASTGTVATETQYF.

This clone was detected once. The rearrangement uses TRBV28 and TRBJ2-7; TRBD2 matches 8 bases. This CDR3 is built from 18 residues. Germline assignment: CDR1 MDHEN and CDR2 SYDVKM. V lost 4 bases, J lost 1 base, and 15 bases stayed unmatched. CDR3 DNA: TGTGCCAGCAGTTCCTCCAAGGTTAACGCGGGGGGTTCCTACGAGCAGTACGTC. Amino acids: CASSSSKVNAGGSYEQYV.

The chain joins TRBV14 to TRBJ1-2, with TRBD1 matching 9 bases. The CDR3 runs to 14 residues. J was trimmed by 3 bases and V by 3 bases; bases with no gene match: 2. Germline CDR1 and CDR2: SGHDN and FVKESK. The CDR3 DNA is TGTGCCAGCAGCCAGGGGGACAGGGACTATGGCTACACCTTC. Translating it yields CASSQGDRDYGYTF.

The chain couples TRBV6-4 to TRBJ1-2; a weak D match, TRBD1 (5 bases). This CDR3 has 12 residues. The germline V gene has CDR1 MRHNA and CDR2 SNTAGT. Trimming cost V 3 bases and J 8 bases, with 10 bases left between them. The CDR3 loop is CASSEGRVGYTF. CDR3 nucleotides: TGTGCCAGCAGTGAAGGCAGGGTGGGCTACACCTTC.

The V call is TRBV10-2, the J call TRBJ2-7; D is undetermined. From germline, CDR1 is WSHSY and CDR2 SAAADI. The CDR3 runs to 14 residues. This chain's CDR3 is CASRMQPNSYEQYV. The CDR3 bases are TGCGCTTCCCGGATGCAGCCAAACTCCTACGAGCAGTACGTC.

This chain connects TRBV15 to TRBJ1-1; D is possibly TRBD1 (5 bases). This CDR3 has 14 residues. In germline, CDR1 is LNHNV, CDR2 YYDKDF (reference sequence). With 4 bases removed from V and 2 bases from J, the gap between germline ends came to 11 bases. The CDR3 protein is CATSMEGYNTEAFF. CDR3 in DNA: TGTGCCACCAGCATGGAGGGGTATAACACTGAAGCTTTCTTT.

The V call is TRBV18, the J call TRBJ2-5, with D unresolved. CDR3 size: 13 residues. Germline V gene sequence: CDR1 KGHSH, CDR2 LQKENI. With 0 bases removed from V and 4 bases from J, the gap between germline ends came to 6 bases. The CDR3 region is CASSPPTRETQYF. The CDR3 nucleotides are TGTGCCAGCTCACCACCGACGCGAGAGACCCAGTACTTC.

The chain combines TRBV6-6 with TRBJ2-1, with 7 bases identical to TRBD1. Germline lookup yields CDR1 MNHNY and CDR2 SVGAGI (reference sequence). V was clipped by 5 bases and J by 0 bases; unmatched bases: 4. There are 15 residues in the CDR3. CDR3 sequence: CASSGDSRSYNEQFF. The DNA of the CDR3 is TGTGCCAGCAGTGGGGACAGCCGCTCCTACAATGAGCAGTTCTTC.

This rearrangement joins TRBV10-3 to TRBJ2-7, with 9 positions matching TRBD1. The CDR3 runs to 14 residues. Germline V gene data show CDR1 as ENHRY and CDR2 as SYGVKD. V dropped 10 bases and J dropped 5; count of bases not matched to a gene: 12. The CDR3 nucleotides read TGTGCCAGCAAAGGACAGGGGATTGGGGACGAGCAGTACGTC. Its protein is CASKGQGIGDEQYV.

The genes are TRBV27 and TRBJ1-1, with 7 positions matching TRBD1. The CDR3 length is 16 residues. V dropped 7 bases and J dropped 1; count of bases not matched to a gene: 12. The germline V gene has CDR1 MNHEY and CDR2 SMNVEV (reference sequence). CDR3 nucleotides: TGTGCCAGCATAAATAGGGCGGGACAGAAGAACACTGAAGCTTTCTTT. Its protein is CASINRAGQKNTEAFF.